The entry that follows covers one T cell receptor beta chain sequence. This clonotype has a handful of counts. Its antigen remains unidentified. No base qualities exist here, and no much larger clone lies one base off it. Moderately to severely active disease, a Clinical Activity Score of at least 3, a NOSPECS grade of at least 4, and a duration under 3 months were present in ophthalmopathy patients. Patients with uncontrolled infections, other autoimmune diseases, pregnancy or lactation were excluded. Diagnoses relied on clinical symptoms, serum thyroxine and TRAb, thyroid ultrasound and orbital computed tomography. PBMCs were separated from roughly 10 ml of fresh peripheral blood using Ficoll-Paque density gradient centrifugation. Trizol reagent was used to extract total RNA, and RNA quality was then checked on an Agilent 2100 Bioanalyzer. The germline V gene encodes CDR1 KGHDR and CDR2 SFDVKD. V lost 4 bases and J lost 2 bases; the stretch between them is 11 bases long. From the cysteine through the phenylalanine, the CDR3 covers 14 amino acids. Just CDR3 DNA is preserved here, 42 bases in frame from base 1.

These data are taken from a study of T cells in Graves' hyperthyroidism and ophthalmopathy (dated by TCRdb to between 2017 and 2020). Background for the entire study: Peripheral blood was sampled at the time of initial diagnosis, prior to any treatment. TCR V-J signatures able to tell the groups apart were searched for in a discovery cohort of some 97 patients, of whom roughly 42 had Graves' ophthalmopathy and around 56 had stable Graves' hyperthyroidism. Prospective prediction of ophthalmopathy was tested in an independent validation cohort of about 19 hyperthyroidism patients and 15 to 17 patients who later progressed to ophthalmopathy. The roughly 99 discovery patients were divided at random into training and test sets in a 7:3 ratio. In about 6 Graves' hyperthyroidism patients, the study also compared T-cell repertoires from thyroid tissue with T-cell repertoires from blood. Following sampling, methimazole starting at 30 mg daily was given to hyperthyroidism patients, and high-dose intravenous methylprednisolone was given to ophthalmopathy patients. The paper reports TCR Vbeta CDR3 sequencing of roughly 140 peripheral blood samples: 43 ophthalmopathy, about 75 hyperthyroidism and about 17 progressor patients. Summary of the overall study and its limitations: No statistical method was used to fix the sample size in advance, and group allocation was not hidden from the investigators. Ophthalmopathy was separated from stable hyperthyroidism by a 13 V-J signature model, with 85% to 90% sensitivity and 81% to 82% specificity obtained in cross-validation and 80%/75% obtained in testing. Blood samples also contained most of the expanded thyroid clonotypes (frequency above 0.001), which suggests that blood repertoires may reflect thyroid immune responses. In validation, the model predicted progression to ophthalmopathy with over 60% sensitivity and approximately 72% specificity, a median of 6.5 months before onset.

Amplification of TCR beta CDR3 regions was carried out from RNA transcripts. A first-round RT-PCR of the TCR CDR3 used the HTBI primer set with the Qiagen OneStep RT-PCR kit. Libraries were constructed in a second round of multiplex PCR, after which size selection and purification were carried out. Sequencing of the libraries was done on an Illumina HiSeq2000 using paired-end 100 bp reads. Per the original workflow: SOAPnuke was used to process the raw data, throwing out any read that contained adapters or uncalled bases, had a mean Phred below 15, or lacked an exact constant-primer or identifier match. High-quality paired reads were merged with COPE v1.2.5, and unique nucleotide sequences were defined as clonotypes. MiTCR v1.1 was used to align the clonotypes against IMGT TRBV, TRBD and TRBJ reference segments. The analysis was restricted to V-J combinations with a frequency above 0.0001, which together covered just over 99% of the repertoires. The TCS score was defined as the ratio of F50 (clonal expansion) to E x V (chaos), calculated using BLOSUM62-based TCRdist between CDR3 peptides within each V-J. Welch's t-statistics and random forest reduced fewer than 600 V-J features to 13, which were used in a naive Bayes classifier (R e1071). The public sequencing data were trimmed at Q25 with fastp and processed into clonotypes with MiXCR by TCRdb, which kept only in-frame beta chains. Every distinct CDR3 protein forms one entry, paired with its most common genes and DNA. These V and J calls derive from TCRdb rather than the authors' analysis. The sample table lists under 550,000 distinct CDR3 sequences, 20% of them with a count of one. The ten largest clones take up about 50% of the sample.

Rearrangement joined TRBV24-1 to TRBJ2-7; the D gene is perhaps TRBD2, from 6 matching bases. The sample comprised blood. The TCR comes from a man aged 35-49 years with Graves' ophthalmopathy. The nucleotides are TGTGCCACCAGTGACGCGCGGGGACCCTACGAGCAGTACTTC. This is translated as CATSDARGPYEQYF.